These 19 T cell receptor beta chains came from one sample sequenced in a study of blood T cell repertoires in COVID-19. Assay used: immunoSEQ multiplex PCR; TCRdb lists only in-frame clones, some missing. The table shows approximately 200,000 clones, with about 85% occurring only once. The specimen was peripheral blood. The receptors come from a man aged 70-80 years with active or convalescent COVID-19.

The V and J genes are TRBV10-3 and TRBJ1-6; D is perhaps TRBD1 (5 bases). The CDR3 consists of 13 residues. The V and J ends lost 10 bases and 5 bases respectively, with 12 bases between them. CDR1 is ENHRY, CDR2 SYGVKD, per germline. The CDR3 nucleotides read TGTGCCACTAAAGGACAAAATAATTCACCCCTCCACTTT. Translating gives CATKGQNNSPLHF.

This clone was detected once. The gene calls are TRBV2 and TRBJ1-6; D call uncertain. The germline V gene encodes CDR1 SNHLY and CDR2 FYNNEI. Trimming pared 4 bases from V and 8 bases from J, leaving 9 bases between. The CDR3 loop spans 13 amino acids. The CDR3 DNA reads TGTGCCAGCAGTGCCCAGGTCCATTCACCCCTCCACTTT. This codes for CASSAQVHSPLHF.

The V and J genes are TRBV9 and TRBJ1-5; D may be TRBD1 (5 bases). V was pared by 0 bases and J by 7 bases, with 14 bases between. Germline V lookup: CDR1 SGDLS, CDR2 YYNGEE. The CDR3 covers 15 residues. Here the CDR3 reads CASSVAAGVGQPQHF. In DNA, the CDR3 is TGTGCCAGCAGCGTAGCTGCGGGGGTTGGGCAGCCCCAGCATTTT.

The chain combines TRBV10-3 with TRBJ1-3; TRBD1 matches 9 bases. The CDR3 contains 12 residues. Germline assignment: CDR1 ENHRY and CDR2 SYGVKD. V gave up 10 bases and J gave up 4 bases; unmatched junction bases: 2. The CDR3 here is CATGTGGNTIYF. The CDR3 region has the DNA TGTGCCACAGGGACAGGGGGAAACACCATATATTTT.

The chain carries TRBV6-4 and TRBJ2-3; D may be TRBD1 (5 bases). CDR1 is MRHNA and CDR2 is SNTAGT in the germline V gene. The ends were cut back, 3 bases at V and 1 base at J, with 8 bases in the middle. This CDR3 is built from 14 residues. The CDR3 DNA reads TGTGCCAGCAGTGATCAGGGTGGCACAGATACGCAGTATTTT. It yields the protein CASSDQGGTDTQYF.

In this sample, this clone turned up once. The genes are TRBV28 and TRBJ2-7, with 9 positions matching TRBD2. CDR1 and CDR2 from the germline V gene are MDHEN and SYDVKM. The CDR3 is 15 amino acids. Losses at the gene ends were 10 bases for V and 4 bases for J; bases not matched to a gene: 14. The CDR3 here is CATRIGSGSVYEQYF. In nucleotides, the CDR3 is TGTGCCACCCGCATAGGTAGCGGGAGTGTTTACGAGCAGTACTTC.

The sample holds many counts of this clone. This chain links TRBV6-4 with TRBJ2-1; 7 positions match TRBD2. The V gene's germline CDR1 is MRHNA and CDR2 SNTAGT. This CDR3 is 15 amino acids long. V lost 0 bases, J lost 4 bases, and 3 bases stayed unmatched. CDR3 in DNA: TGTGCCAGCAGTGACTCTGGCGGGGGATACAATGAGCAGTTCTTC. It yields the protein CASSDSGGGYNEQFF.

This clone was found once. The chain is built from TRBV28 and TRBJ2-1; D is unclear. This CDR3 is built from 12 residues. The V gene lost 4 bases and the J gene lost 12 bases, with 13 bases spanning the gap. CDR1 and CDR2 from the germline V gene are MDHEN and SYDVKM. The CDR3 protein is CASSSKLIRQFF. The CDR3 DNA sequence: TGTGCCAGCAGTTCCAAACTAATTCGGCAGTTCTTC.

The V and J genes are TRBV28 and TRBJ1-5, with D maybe TRBD1 (6 bases). CDR1 is MDHEN, CDR2 SYDVKM, per germline. This CDR3 has 17 residues. Trimming cost V 4 bases and J 0 bases, with 16 bases left between them. The DNA of the CDR3 is TGTGCCAGCAGTTGGATTTCGGGACACTATAGCAATCAGCCCCAGCATTTT. Amino acid sequence: CASSWISGHYSNQPQHF.

A single count supports this clone. The rearrangement links TRBV9 to TRBJ1-4; possible D gene TRBD1, 5 bases. CDR3 size: 15 residues. V lost 0 bases, J lost 8 bases, and 14 bases lay in between. Germline-derived CDR1 and CDR2 are SGDLS and YYNGEE. DNA for the CDR3: TGTGCCAGCAGCGTAGCGGGGGGGAATAGAGAAAAACTGTTTTTT. Protein product: CASSVAGGNREKLFF.

This rearrangement joins TRBV6-6 to TRBJ2-2; TRBD2 agrees at 8 bases. Germline V gene lookup returns CDR1 MNHNY and CDR2 SVGAGI (reference sequence). CDR3 size: 16 residues. V was clipped by 4 bases and J by 0 bases; unmatched bases: 4. The CDR3 sequence: CASSSTLAANTGELFF. CDR3 nucleotides: TGTGCCAGCAGTTCCACACTAGCGGCGAACACCGGGGAGCTGTTTTTT.

The rearrangement joins TRBV10-2 to TRBJ2-3; 9 nucleotides agree with TRBD2. The CDR3 totals 13 residues. V was pared by 9 bases and J by 3 bases, with 4 bases of the junction left unmatched. The V gene's germline CDR1 is WSHSY and CDR2 SAAADI. The CDR3 spells CASRGGATDTQYF. Here the CDR3 DNA reads TGCGCCAGTCGCGGGGGGGCAACAGATACGCAGTATTTT.

The chain has TRBV19 and TRBJ1-5; D is possibly TRBD1 (6 bases). V was pared by 4 bases and J by 0 bases, with 10 bases between. CDR1 LNHDA and CDR2 SQIVND come from the germline V gene (reference sequence). This CDR3 is built from 15 residues. CDR3 nucleotide sequence: TGTGCCAGTAGTAGGGGGCGGATTAGCAATCAGCCCCAGCATTTT. Translation gives CASSRGRISNQPQHF.

The rearrangement joins TRBV7-8 to TRBJ1-1; a possible D gene is TRBD1 (6 bases). V lost 1 base, J lost 0 bases, and 12 bases lay in between. Germline assignment: CDR1 SGHVS and CDR2 FQNEAQ. This CDR3 is 16 amino acids long. The CDR3 region is CASSLVAGAVNTEAFF. CDR3 coding DNA: TGTGCCAGCAGCTTAGTGGCAGGGGCCGTGAACACTGAAGCTTTCTTT.

The V gene is TRBV11-2, the J gene TRBJ2-1; TRBD2 aligns across 9 bases. The CDR3 runs to 15 residues. Germline CDR1 reads SGHAT; CDR2 reads FQNNGV. J was trimmed by 8 bases and V by 3 bases; bases with no gene match: 8. For the CDR3, the DNA is TGTGCCAGCAGCTTTTGGGTAGCGGGGGTGGATGAGCAGTTCTTC. This gives the protein CASSFWVAGVDEQFF.

The V call is TRBV7-6, the J call TRBJ1-5, with 8 bases that match TRBD1. This CDR3 is built from 16 residues. From germline, CDR1 is SGHVS and CDR2 FNYEAQ. The V segment lost 6 bases and the J segment 4 bases; nucleotides outside the gene matches: 11. DNA for the CDR3: TGTGCCAGCAGTTTGGGACAGGCGACAATAAATCAGCCCCAGCATTTT. It specifies CASSLGQATINQPQHF.

V gene TRBV7-9 combines with J gene TRBJ1-6; perhaps TRBD1 as D (5 bases). This CDR3 has 15 residues. Trimming cost V 5 bases and J 4 bases, with 12 bases left between them. From germline, CDR1 is SEHNR and CDR2 FQNEAQ (reference sequence). In DNA, the CDR3 is TGTGCCAGCAGCCCCGGGACTGCTTATAATTCACCCCTCCACTTT. This sequence encodes CASSPGTAYNSPLHF.

The chain recombines TRBV10-3 with TRBJ2-5, with 10 bases that match TRBD1. The J segment lost 4 bases and the V segment lost 3 bases, leaving 11 bases of the junction unmatched. CDR1 ENHRY and CDR2 SYGVKD come from the germline V gene. The CDR3 sequence is 17 residues long. The CDR3 DNA follows: TGTGCCATCAGTGACCCGGGGAGACAGGGGGCTTTAGAGACCCAGTACTTC. Translated: CAISDPGRQGALETQYF.

The rearrangement joins TRBV27 to TRBJ1-2; TRBD1 matches at 8 bases. The germline CDR1 and CDR2 sequences are MNHEY and SMNVEV (reference sequence). Trimming took 5 bases from V and 5 from J; bases not matched to a gene: 4. The CDR3 length is 13 residues. The CDR3 is CASSLTGGYGYTF. The CDR3 DNA sequence: TGTGCCAGCAGTCTAACAGGGGGTTATGGCTACACCTTC.